A single sample is the source of the 29 T cell receptor beta chains below, sequenced in a study of CD8 T cells in Susac syndrome. Reverse transcription used roughly 0.45 to 1 ug RNA and random hexamers. TCRdb re-called the immunoSEQ multiplex PCR reads through MiXCR, storing one row per CDR3 protein. The data hold 200,000 to 300,000 distinct CDR3 sequences, with about 93% observed a single time. The specimen sequenced was CD4+ T cells from PBMCs. Receptors originate from a human donor with multiple sclerosis.

The CDR3 sequence: CASTPGPSGPPTHEQYV. The CDR3 DNA follows: TGTGCCAGCACCCCCGGGCCTAGCGGACCTCCGACCCACGAGCAGTACGTC. This chain connects TRBV6-8 to TRBJ2-7; TRBD2 matches 7 bases. The germline CDR1 and CDR2 sequences are MNHGY and SAAAGT. Trimming at V came to 7 bases and at J to 5 bases, leaving 20 bases not matched to a gene. This CDR3 contains 17 residues.

The V and J genes are TRBV3-1 and TRBJ2-5; TRBD2 is a possible D gene (5 bases). Trimming cost V 7 bases and J 5 bases, with 11 bases left between them. Germline assignment: CDR1 LGHDT and CDR2 YNNKEL (reference sequence). The CDR3 is 12 amino acids. The CDR3 protein is CASTRTGETQYF. The CDR3 nucleotides read TGTGCCAGCACCCGGACGGGGGAGACCCAGTACTTC.

This clonotype was seen a single time. The conserved phenylalanine or tryptophan normally closing the CDR3 is absent here, so this likely arose from a read error. The V call is TRBV5-1, the J call TRBJ2-3, with 9 bases that match TRBD2. The CDR3 extends over 13 amino acids. Germline loops: CDR1 SGHRS, CDR2 YFSETQ. The CDR3 loop reads CANSLAGGDTQYS. In DNA, the CDR3 is TGCGCCAACAGCTTGGCGGGAGGGGATACGCAGTATTCT.

This sequence joins TRBV6-1 and TRBJ2-7, with TRBD2 identical over 9 bases. CDR1 MNHNS and CDR2 SASEGT come from the germline V gene. The CDR3 loop spans 16 amino acids. V was pared by 6 bases and J by 6 bases, with 15 bases of the junction left unmatched. CDR3: CASRTIVGTSSAEQYV. CDR3 bases: TGTGCCAGCAGAACCATCGTGGGGACTAGCAGTGCCGAGCAGTACGTC.

The V gene is TRBV24-1, the J gene TRBJ2-5; the match to TRBD1 covers 8 bases. The germline CDR1 and CDR2 sequences are KGHDR and SFDVKD. The V gene end was trimmed by 4 bases and the J gene end by 5 bases; junction bases not matched to a gene: 14. This CDR3 comprises 17 residues. CDR3 sequence: CATSEFTGTGAFETQYF. The CDR3 coding sequence is TGTGCCACCAGTGAATTCACCGGGACAGGCGCCTTCGAGACCCAGTACTTC.

The chain carries TRBV6-5 and TRBJ2-7, with TRBD2 matching over 12 bases. Per the germline V gene, CDR1 is MNHEY and CDR2 is SVGAGI. The CDR3 consists of 15 residues. The junction had 6 bases not matched to a gene; V was cut back by 3 bases and J by 6 bases. CDR3 DNA sequence: TGTGCCAGCAGTTATGCAGGACTAGCGGGGTCCGAGCAGTACTTC. This encodes CASSYAGLAGSEQYF.

The chain is built from TRBV30 and TRBJ2-5; 11 nucleotides align to TRBD2. The CDR3 loop spans 13 amino acids. The V gene end was trimmed by 8 bases and the J gene end by 5 bases; junction bases not matched to a gene: 7. Germline assignment: CDR1 GTSNPN and CDR2 SVGIG (reference sequence). Here the CDR3 reads CAGETSGTETQYF. The CDR3 bases are TGTGCCGGGGAGACTAGCGGGACTGAGACCCAGTACTTC.

The chain uses TRBV28 and TRBJ2-6, with TRBD1 identical over 8 bases. The V gene's germline CDR1 is MDHEN and CDR2 SYDVKM. The CDR3 spans 17 residues. V gave up 5 bases and J gave up 1 base; unmatched junction bases: 7. The CDR3 DNA sequence: TGTGCCAGCAGTCCGACAGGGGCCTTGTCTGGGGCCAACGTCCTGACTTTC. This codes for CASSPTGALSGANVLTF.

This rearrangement joins TRBV19 to TRBJ1-3, with a weak D call TRBD1 (5 bases). The CDR3 runs to 17 residues. The V gene lost 7 bases and the J gene lost 2 bases, with 21 bases spanning the gap. The V gene's germline CDR1 is LNHDA and CDR2 SQIVND (reference sequence). The DNA for the CDR3 is TGTGCCAGTACTCGGCAGCCCAACAGGCGCACTGGAAACACCATATATTTT. It yields the protein CASTRQPNRRTGNTIYF. Full variable domain (outside the CDR3, taken from reference TRBV19 and TRBJ1-3): DGGITQSPKYLFRKEGQNVTLSCEQNLNHDAMYWYRQDPGQGLRLIYYSQIVNDFQKGDIAEGYSVSREKKESFPLTVTSAQKNPTAFYLCASTRQPNRRTGNTIYFGEGSWLTVV.

The chain carries TRBV29-1 and TRBJ1-6; D is uncertain. Germline CDR1 reads SQVTM; CDR2 reads ANQGSEA. V lost 4 bases, J lost 5 bases, and 6 bases lay in between. This CDR3 is built from 12 residues. CDR3 bases: TGCAGCGTTGGAGAGAATAATTCACCCCTCCACTTT. This encodes CSVGENNSPLHF.

In this sample, this clonotype turned up a few times. This rearrangement joins TRBV7-9 to TRBJ2-5; D may be TRBD1 or TRBD2 (6 bases each). From germline, CDR1 is SEHNR and CDR2 FQNEAQ (reference sequence). Trimming stripped 5 bases from V and 11 bases from J, with 18 bases between. The CDR3 extends over 13 amino acids. CDR3 loop: CASSPLATGVQYF. In DNA, the CDR3 is TGTGCCAGCAGCCCGCTAGCGACAGGCGTACAGTACTTC.

V usage is TRBV12-3 or TRBV12-4 and J usage is TRBJ2-3; D is ambiguous. Trimming removed 1 base from V and 5 bases from J, with 7 bases in between. This CDR3 is built from 13 residues. Here the CDR3 DNA reads TGTGCCAGCAGTTTAGGGACCAGAGATACGCAGTATTTT. It yields the protein CASSLGTRDTQYF.

The chain couples TRBV29-1 to TRBJ1-2; 9 bases fit TRBD1. Germline lookup yields CDR1 SQVTM and CDR2 ANQGSEA. The CDR3 runs 11 residues. J lost 6 bases, V lost 7 bases, and 3 bases had no gene match. The CDR3 loop reads CSGTGADGYTF. As DNA, the CDR3 is TGCAGCGGGACAGGGGCGGATGGCTACACCTTC.

V and J are TRBV20-1 and TRBJ2-3; tentatively, D is TRBD1 (5 bases). Germline V gene data show CDR1 as DFQATT and CDR2 as SNEGSKA (reference sequence). The CDR3 consists of 13 residues. V dropped 1 base and J dropped 7 bases, with 12 bases sitting between them. CDR3: CSARAQGPNTQYF. CDR3 DNA: TGCAGTGCTAGAGCCCAGGGCCCTAATACGCAGTATTTT.

The CDR3 loop reads CASSAGDRVANVLTF. DNA for the CDR3: TGTGCCAGCAGCGCCGGGGACAGGGTAGCCAACGTCCTGACTTTC. The V call is TRBV7-9, the J call TRBJ2-6; 9 nucleotides agree with TRBD1. CDR3 length: 15 residues. The V and J ends lost 5 bases and 7 bases, in that order; junction bases with no gene match: 6. CDR1 and CDR2 (germline): SEHNR, FQNEAQ (reference sequence).

This clonotype was counted once. An end of the junction does not agree with germline; a read error may underlie this. The rearrangement links TRBV6-5 to TRBJ2-7; TRBD1 is a possible D gene (6 bases). This CDR3 is 11 amino acids long. Germline-derived CDR1 and CDR2 are MNHEY and SVGAGI. The CDR3 DNA is TGTACCAGCAGACAGGACTACGAGCAGTACTTC. Translating it yields CTSRQDYEQYF.

The chain combines TRBV28 with TRBJ1-6; 7 nucleotides line up with TRBD1. This CDR3 comprises 15 residues. The germline gives CDR1 MDHEN, CDR2 SYDVKM. V was clipped by 8 bases and J by 9 bases; unmatched bases: 13. CDR3 protein: CASGVNRGFGSPLHF. For the CDR3, the DNA is TGTGCCAGCGGAGTCAACAGGGGATTCGGTTCACCCCTCCACTTT.

V gene TRBV29-1 combines with J gene TRBJ2-7; tentative D call: TRBD1 (7 bases). Per the germline V gene, CDR1 is SQVTM and CDR2 is ANQGSEA. This CDR3 contains 13 residues. Trimming cost V 4 bases and J 1 base, with 11 bases left between them. The CDR3 sequence: CSVAPGGSYEQYF. CDR3 sequence (DNA): TGCAGCGTTGCACCAGGGGGGTCCTACGAGCAGTACTTC.

The rearrangement uses TRBV19 and TRBJ1-2, with TRBD1 as a possible D gene (5 bases). The V end was cut by 2 bases, the J end by 8 bases, with 15 bases between. Germline V gene data show CDR1 as LNHDA and CDR2 as SQIVND (reference sequence). The CDR3 spans 14 residues. DNA for the CDR3: TGTGCCAGTAGTATAAATCCAGGGAGTTACGGCTACACCTTC. Translation gives CASSINPGSYGYTF. The entire variable domain, with the rest obtained from reference TRBV19 and TRBJ1-2, is as follows: DGGITQSPKYLFRKEGQNVTLSCEQNLNHDAMYWYRQDPGQGLRLIYYSQIVNDFQKGDIAEGYSVSREKKESFPLTVTSAQKNPTAFYLCASSINPGSYGYTFGSGTRLTVV.

The genes are TRBV29-1 and TRBJ2-1, with 9 bases aligning to TRBD1. CDR3 length: 13 residues. CDR1 and CDR2 (germline): SQVTM, ANQGSEA. After removal of 7 bases from V and 8 bases from J, the junction contained 9 bases not matched to a gene. CDR3 residues: CSAAGTGLDEQFF. CDR3 DNA sequence: TGCAGCGCGGCCGGGACAGGGTTGGATGAGCAGTTCTTC.

The chain has TRBV29-1 and TRBJ2-1; 10 bases are shared with TRBD2. V lost 5 bases to trimming and J lost 7 bases; unmatched junction nucleotides: 2. In germline, CDR1 is SQVTM, CDR2 ANQGSEA. CDR3 length: 12 amino acids. CDR3 region: CSVFSGRNEQFF. CDR3 DNA: TGCAGCGTTTTTAGCGGGAGGAATGAGCAGTTCTTC.

The chain combines TRBV24-1 with TRBJ2-1; 8 positions match TRBD2. The CDR3 has 16 amino acids. V lost 3 bases and J lost 0; bases outside the gene matches: 3. Per germline, CDR1 KGHDR and CDR2 SFDVKD. The CDR3 is CATSDPSGSSYNEQFF. In nucleotides, the CDR3 is TGTGCCACCAGTGATCCAAGCGGGAGCTCCTACAATGAGCAGTTCTTC.

The genes are TRBV14 and TRBJ2-7; D gene unclear. Germline V gene sequence: CDR1 SGHDN, CDR2 FVKESK. The V gene lost 4 bases and the J gene lost 5 bases, with 9 bases spanning the gap. This CDR3 has 12 residues. This CDR3 reads CASSRGWNEQYF. The DNA for the CDR3 is TGTGCCAGCAGCCGAGGTTGGAACGAGCAGTACTTC.

The sample holds one count of this clonotype. This rearrangement joins TRBV5-6 to TRBJ2-5; D remains ambiguous. The CDR3 runs 12 residues. V dropped 1 base and J dropped 4 bases, with 5 bases sitting between them. Germline V lookup: CDR1 SGHDT, CDR2 YYEEEE. The CDR3 DNA sequence: TGTGCCAGCAGCTTGCCTCCAGAGACCCAGTACTTC. Encoded protein: CASSLPPETQYF.

The rearrangement links TRBV4-1 to TRBJ2-5, with D perhaps TRBD2 (6 bases). Trimming shortened V by 5 bases and J by 1 base, and 11 bases separated the two germline ends. Germline CDR1 reads MGHRA; CDR2 reads YSYEKL. The CDR3 has 14 residues. The CDR3: CASSIGRVQETQYF. CDR3 nucleotides: TGCGCCAGCAGCATCGGGAGAGTCCAAGAGACCCAGTACTTC.

J is TRBJ2-5 and V is TRBV29-1; perhaps TRBD1 as D (6 bases). CDR3 length: 15 residues. V dropped 5 bases and J dropped 2 bases, with 18 bases sitting between them. Germline CDR1 SQVTM, CDR2 ANQGSEA. The DNA of the CDR3 is TGCAGCGTTTCATGGACAGTCCGCGCACAAGAGACCCAGTACTTC. It yields the protein CSVSWTVRAQETQYF.

The V call is TRBV20-1, the J call TRBJ1-6; TRBD1 aligns across 7 bases. The CDR3 totals 16 residues. J lost 7 bases, V lost 2 bases, and 11 bases had no gene match. Germline V gene sequence: CDR1 DFQATT, CDR2 SNEGSKA (reference sequence). The CDR3, as DNA: TGCAGTGCTAGATCGGACAGGCTTGGGTTAAATTCACCCCTCCACTTT. Its translation is CSARSDRLGLNSPLHF.

The chain links TRBV11-3 to TRBJ1-1; 9 bases agree with TRBD1. This CDR3 region has 15 residues. Trimming took 4 bases from V and 1 from J; bases not matched to a gene: 4. Germline CDR1 is SGHNT and CDR2 is YENEEA. The chain's CDR3 is CASSSRQGGNTEAFF. CDR3 nucleotide sequence: TGTGCCAGCAGCTCTCGACAGGGGGGGAACACTGAAGCTTTCTTT.

V gene TRBV3-1 combines with J gene TRBJ2-5; 9 nucleotides align to TRBD2. With V trimmed by 4 bases and J by 0 bases, 6 bases remained unmatched. CDR1 and CDR2 from the germline V gene are LGHDT and YNNKEL (reference sequence). CDR3 length: 16 amino acids. The CDR3 DNA follows: TGTGCCAGCAGCCTTCGAGCGGGGGGAAACCAAGAGACCCAGTACTTC. It translates to CASSLRAGGNQETQYF.